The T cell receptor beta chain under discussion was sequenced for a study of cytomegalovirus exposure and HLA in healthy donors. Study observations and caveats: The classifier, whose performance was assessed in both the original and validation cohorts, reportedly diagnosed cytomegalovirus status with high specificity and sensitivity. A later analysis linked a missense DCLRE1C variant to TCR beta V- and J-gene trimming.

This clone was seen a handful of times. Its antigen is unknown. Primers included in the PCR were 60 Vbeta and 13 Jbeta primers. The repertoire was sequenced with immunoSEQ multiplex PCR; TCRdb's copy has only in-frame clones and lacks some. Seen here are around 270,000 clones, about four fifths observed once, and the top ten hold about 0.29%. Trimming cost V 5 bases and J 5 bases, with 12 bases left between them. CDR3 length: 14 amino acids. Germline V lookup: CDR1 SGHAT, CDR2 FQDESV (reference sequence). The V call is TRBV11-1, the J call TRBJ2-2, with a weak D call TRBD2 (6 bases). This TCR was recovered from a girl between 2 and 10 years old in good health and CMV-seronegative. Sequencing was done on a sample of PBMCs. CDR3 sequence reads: CASSRSRETGELFF. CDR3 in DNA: TGTGCCAGCAGCCGATCTCGGGAGACCGGGGAGCTGTTTTTT.